Detailed here is one T cell receptor (beta chain). Its specificity is unknown. This record belongs to a study of T cells expressing NK-cell markers. Study at large: The TCR beta repertoires were obtained from sorted CD3+CD56+NKG2C+, CD3+CD56+NKG2C- and CD3+CD56-NKG2C+ T cells. Overall study findings and caveats: About 1.0-7.0% of CD8+ T cells in about six donors belonged to dominant NKG2C+ clonotypes.

Beta-chain TCR cDNA was generated via 5'RACE template switching with UMIs. TCRdb reprocessed the 5' RACE reads, with one entry per CDR3 protein and no DNA. The table for this sample gives roughly 180,000 distinct CDR3 sequences. The germline V gene encodes CDR1 SNHLY and CDR2 FYNNEI. The CDR3 is made up of 15 amino acids. This receptor was identified in a man aged 18 to 69 in good health. The sample comprised blood T cells: a sorted CD56 or NKG2C T cell subset, CD4+ or CD8+ T cells, or bulk PBMC T cells (not recorded which). V and J are TRBV2 and TRBJ2-1; the D gene TCRdb calls, TRBD2, cannot be checked with no DNA. The CDR3 region is CASSDLAGGLGEQFF.